This T cell receptor (beta chain) is drawn from a study of shared clonotypes between healthy human individuals. Some clones are missing from TCRdb's copy, which holds only in-frame ones; the method was immunoSEQ multiplex PCR. The table has a few million clones, 80% to 95% seen once; the top ten hold roughly 0.36%. As regards this clone: Its specificity is unknown.

CDR1 and CDR2 from the germline V gene are SGHVS and FQNEAQ. CDR3 length: 12 residues. After removal of 4 bases from V and 6 bases from J, the junction contained 3 bases not matched to a gene. Study-wide findings and caveats: The four-donor shared clonotypes exceeded non-shared clonotypes in generation probability, with non-shared ones scoring lower.

The receptor was isolated from a man younger than 30 in good health. Some clones in this sample may be carry-over from other donors' samples. Sequenced material: naive CD4+ T cells from PBMCs. As to subset: CD45RA+ positively selected. This rearrangement joins TRBV7-8 to TRBJ2-7; the match to TRBD2 covers 7 bases. In DNA, the CDR3 is TGTGCCAGCAGCTGGGGGAGGGGCGAGCAGTACTTC. Translated: CASSWGRGEQYF.